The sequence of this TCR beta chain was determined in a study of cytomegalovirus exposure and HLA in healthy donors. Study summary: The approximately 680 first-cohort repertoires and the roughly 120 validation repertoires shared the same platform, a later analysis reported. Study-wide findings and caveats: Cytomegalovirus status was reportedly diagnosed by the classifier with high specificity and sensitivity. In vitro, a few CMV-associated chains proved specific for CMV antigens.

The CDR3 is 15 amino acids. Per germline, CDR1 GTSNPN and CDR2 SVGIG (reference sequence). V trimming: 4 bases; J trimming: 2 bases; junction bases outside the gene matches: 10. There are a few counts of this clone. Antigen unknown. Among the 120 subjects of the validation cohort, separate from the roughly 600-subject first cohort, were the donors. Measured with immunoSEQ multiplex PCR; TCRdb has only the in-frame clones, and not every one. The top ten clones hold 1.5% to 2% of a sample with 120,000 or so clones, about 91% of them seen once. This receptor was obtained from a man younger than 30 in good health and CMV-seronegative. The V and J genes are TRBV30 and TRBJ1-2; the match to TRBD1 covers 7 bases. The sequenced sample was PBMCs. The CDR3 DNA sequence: TGTGCCTGGACTAGGACCCGGGACAGCAACTATGGCTACACCTTC. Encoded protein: CAWTRTRDSNYGYTF.